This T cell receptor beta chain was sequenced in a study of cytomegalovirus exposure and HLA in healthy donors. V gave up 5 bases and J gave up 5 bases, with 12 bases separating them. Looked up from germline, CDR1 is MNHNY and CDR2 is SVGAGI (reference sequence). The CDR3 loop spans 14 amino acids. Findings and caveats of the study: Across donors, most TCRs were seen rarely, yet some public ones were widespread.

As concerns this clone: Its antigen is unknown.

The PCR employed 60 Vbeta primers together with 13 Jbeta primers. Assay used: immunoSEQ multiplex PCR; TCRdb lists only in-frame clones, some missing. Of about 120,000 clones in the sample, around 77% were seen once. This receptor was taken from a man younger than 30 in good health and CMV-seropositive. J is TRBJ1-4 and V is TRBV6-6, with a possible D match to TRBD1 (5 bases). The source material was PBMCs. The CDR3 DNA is TGTGCCAGCAGTCGCCAGACAGAAAATGAAAAACTGTTTTTT. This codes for CASSRQTENEKLFF.